These 26 T cell receptor beta chains came from one sample sequenced in a study of PD-L1 blockade in urothelial cancer. Sequencing was performed with immunoSEQ multiplex PCR; in TCRdb, only in-frame clones are kept and a portion is missing. Of tens of thousands of clones listed, around 83% are singletons. Specified time point: pretreatment peripheral blood. Sequences were derived from PBMCs, sampled around atezolizumab (anti-PD-L1) treatment. Every receptor here comes from a woman between 70 and 85 years old with urothelial cancer.

This sequence joins TRBV15 and TRBJ2-5, with 7 bases lining up with TRBD2. Trimming took 5 bases from V and 1 from J; bases not matched to a gene: 10. In germline, CDR1 is LNHNV, CDR2 YYDKDF (reference sequence). There are 16 residues in the CDR3. CDR3 nucleotides: TGTGCCACCAGCCGCCGGAATACGGGGGGCCAAGAGACCCAGTACTTC. Protein: CATSRRNTGGQETQYF.

The chain has TRBV7-2 and TRBJ1-3; 10 nucleotides line up with TRBD1. The CDR3 has 14 amino acids. V dropped 6 bases and J dropped 4; count of bases not matched to a gene: 3. Germline CDR1 and CDR2: SGHTA and FQGNSA. The CDR3 is CASRTGGWGNTIYF. CDR3 coding DNA: TGTGCCAGCAGGACAGGGGGCTGGGGAAACACCATATATTTT.

V gene TRBV6-4 combines with J gene TRBJ2-5; tentatively, D is TRBD2 (5 bases). With 6 bases removed from V and 5 bases from J, the gap between germline ends came to 19 bases. Germline lookup yields CDR1 MRHNA and CDR2 SNTAGT. The length of the CDR3 is 15 residues. CDR3 bases: TGTGCCAGCAGCGCCTTCCATAACCGGGGTGAGACCCAGTACTTC. Protein sequence: CASSAFHNRGETQYF.

The J gene is TRBJ2-2, the V gene TRBV13; a weak D match, TRBD1 (5 bases). Germline V gene data show CDR1 as PRHDT and CDR2 as FYEKMQ (reference sequence). V gave up 4 bases and J gave up 3 bases, with 18 bases separating them. The CDR3 loop spans 17 amino acids. The CDR3, as DNA: TGTGCCAGCAGCTCCCGGTTCCAGGGAAGGTACACCGGGGAGCTGTTTTTT. Translated, it gives CASSSRFQGRYTGELFF. Based on the CDR3 plus reference TRBV13 and TRBJ2-2, the full variable domain is AAGVIQSPRHLIKEKRETATLKCYPIPRHDTVYWYQQGPGQDPQFLISFYEKMQSDKGSIPDRFSAQQFSDYHSELNMSSLELGDSALYFCASSSRFQGRYTGELFFGEGSRLTVL.

This clone has just a few counts. The chain joins TRBV18 to TRBJ2-1; TRBD1 aligns across 12 bases. V gave up 2 bases and J gave up 8 bases; unmatched junction bases: 7. Germline CDR1 and CDR2: KGHSH and LQKENI. The CDR3 is made up of 16 amino acids. In DNA form, the CDR3 reads TGTGCCAGCTCACCAAGAGCCGGGACAGGGGGCGATGAGCAGTTCTTC. It is translated as CASSPRAGTGGDEQFF.

The chain has TRBV27 and TRBJ2-1, with 15 bases lining up with TRBD2. Germline trimming cut 2 bases from V and 6 bases from J; bases unmatched to any gene: 11. The CDR3 has 19 residues. Germline lookup yields CDR1 MNHEY and CDR2 SMNVEV (reference sequence). The CDR3 spells CASSLTPREGLAGGNEQFF. The CDR3 nucleotides are TGTGCCAGCAGTTTAACACCCCGAGAGGGACTAGCGGGAGGCAATGAGCAGTTCTTC.

V usage is TRBV5-8 and J usage is TRBJ2-7; 10 nucleotides line up with TRBD1. From germline, CDR1 is SGHTS and CDR2 YDEGEE. The CDR3 extends over 17 amino acids. V gave up 2 bases and J gave up 0 bases; unmatched junction bases: 8. CDR3 DNA: TGTGCCAGCAGCTTTTGGGAGAGGACAGGGGGCTCCTACGAGCAGTACTTC. Residues: CASSFWERTGGSYEQYF.

Worth noting for this clone: The sample holds other DNA sequences that translate to the same CDR3. The chain carries TRBV5-1 and TRBJ1-2, with 7 nucleotides matching TRBD1. The CDR3 length is 13 residues. With 3 bases clipped from V and 3 bases from J, the junction kept 2 bases outside the gene matches. Germline values: CDR1 SGHRS, CDR2 YFSETQ. Here the CDR3 reads CASSSGTDYGYTF. In nucleotides, the CDR3 is TGCGCCAGCAGCTCTGGGACAGACTATGGCTACACCTTC. Full variable domain (missing parts from reference TRBV5-1 and TRBJ1-2): KAGVTQTPRYLIKTRGQQVTLSCSPISGHRSVSWYQQTPGQGLQFLFEYFSETQRNKGNFPGRFSGRQFSNSRSEMNVSTLELGDSALYLCASSSGTDYGYTFGSGTRLTVV.

CDR3 residues: CASSAPGSEGEKLFF. DNA for the CDR3: TGTGCCAGCAGTGCCCCCGGGAGCGAAGGTGAAAAACTGTTTTTT. The chain links TRBV28 to TRBJ1-4; D is unresolved. The CDR3 has 15 amino acids. The ends were cut back, 5 bases at V and 7 bases at J, with 17 bases in the middle. The germline V gene encodes CDR1 MDHEN and CDR2 SYDVKM.

This clone was counted a single time. This chain joins TRBV5-1 and TRBJ2-2; maybe TRBD2 (6 bases). The V and J ends lost 4 bases and 1 base respectively, with 14 bases between them. The CDR3 runs to 16 residues. The germline V gene has CDR1 SGHRS and CDR2 YFSETQ. The CDR3 is CASSLGVSGNTGELFF. The CDR3 DNA reads as TGCGCCAGCAGCCTGGGGGTTAGCGGGAACACCGGGGAGCTGTTTTTT.

The J gene is TRBJ2-7, the V gene TRBV27; 9 bases are a match to TRBD1. Unmatched junction bases numbered 6, after V lost 7 bases and J lost 2 bases. CDR3 size: 14 residues. From germline, CDR1 is MNHEY and CDR2 SMNVEV (reference sequence). This CDR3 is CASTERTGAYEQYF. For the CDR3, the DNA is TGTGCCAGCACCGAGAGGACAGGGGCCTACGAGCAGTACTTC.

The V call is TRBV18, the J call TRBJ2-1; 10 nucleotides align to TRBD2. CDR1 is KGHSH and CDR2 is LQKENI in the germline V gene. The junction had 5 bases not matched to a gene; V was cut back by 3 bases and J by 0 bases. The CDR3 has 17 residues. The CDR3: CASSPTLAGLSYNEQFF. The CDR3, as DNA: TGTGCCAGCTCACCGACACTAGCGGGACTCTCCTACAATGAGCAGTTCTTC.

The rearrangement uses TRBV19 and TRBJ2-1; 7 bases are a match to TRBD2. Germline loops: CDR1 LNHDA, CDR2 SQIVND (reference sequence). V shed 6 bases, J shed 0 bases, and the junction held 5 bases outside the gene matches. There are 15 residues in the CDR3. The CDR3 spells CASRRTSASYNEQFF. The CDR3, as DNA: TGTGCCAGTAGACGAACTAGCGCCTCCTACAATGAGCAGTTCTTC.

The chain links TRBV27 to TRBJ1-5; TRBD1 agrees at 10 bases. The CDR3 is 15 amino acids. Germline assignment: CDR1 MNHEY and CDR2 SMNVEV (reference sequence). The V segment lost 5 bases and the J segment 4 bases; nucleotides outside the gene matches: 5. The CDR3 here is CASSPGTGANQPQHF. The CDR3 coding sequence is TGTGCCAGCAGTCCCGGGACAGGGGCAAATCAGCCCCAGCATTTT.

V is TRBV7-8 and J is TRBJ2-2; the D gene is possibly TRBD1 (5 bases). V was cut by 1 base and J by 7 bases, with 10 bases left in between. The CDR3 runs 14 residues. Germline V gene data show CDR1 as SGHVS and CDR2 as FQNEAQ. CDR3 region: CASSLGQGVGELFF. CDR3 bases: TGTGCCAGCAGCTTAGGCCAGGGCGTCGGGGAGCTGTTTTTT.

The chain uses TRBV5-6 and TRBJ2-4; TRBD2 might be the D (5 bases). The CDR3 has 15 amino acids. Trimming cost V 4 bases and J 2 bases, with 13 bases left between them. Germline CDR1 is SGHDT and CDR2 is YYEEEE. Here the CDR3 DNA reads TGTGCCAGCAGCCAAGACCCCGGGACCAAAAACATTCAGTACTTC. Protein: CASSQDPGTKNIQYF.

This chain links TRBV4-1 with TRBJ2-7; a possible D gene is TRBD1 (6 bases). The V gene lost 3 bases and the J gene lost 5 bases, with 11 bases spanning the gap. Per the germline V gene, CDR1 is MGHRA and CDR2 is YSYEKL. The CDR3 consists of 13 residues. CDR3 region: CASSHTGSDEQYF. DNA of the CDR3: TGCGCCAGCAGCCATACAGGGTCCGACGAGCAGTACTTC.

The chain recombines TRBV4-2 with TRBJ2-3; TRBD2 matches at 10 bases. Looked up from germline, CDR1 is LGHNA and CDR2 is YNFKEQ. This CDR3 comprises 19 residues. Trimming removed 1 base from V and 2 bases from J; junction bases left unmatched: 12. The chain's CDR3 is CASSQVGSGGNPLTDTQYF. The CDR3 DNA sequence: TGTGCCAGCAGCCAAGTAGGTAGCGGGGGGAACCCACTCACAGATACGCAGTATTTT.

V and J are TRBV28 and TRBJ2-7, with 7 bases matching TRBD1. Trimming took 6 bases from V and 3 from J; bases not matched to a gene: 11. The CDR3 extends over 15 amino acids. The germline V gene has CDR1 MDHEN and CDR2 SYDVKM. The CDR3 DNA is TGTGCCAGCAGCAGGCCCAAGACAGGGATCTACGAGCAGTACTTC. It translates to CASSRPKTGIYEQYF.

With respect to this clone: This same CDR3 is encoded by further DNA sequences in the sample. The chain joins TRBV19 to TRBJ1-2; perhaps TRBD1 as D (5 bases). The CDR3 spans 15 residues. Germline-derived CDR1 and CDR2 are LNHDA and SQIVND (reference sequence). Deletions cut 3 bases from V and 4 bases from J, with 15 bases between. The CDR3 nucleotides are TGTGCCAGTAGTATTCTCTCCGGGGGAGGCTATGGCTACACCTTC. Its protein product is CASSILSGGGYGYTF.

The chain uses TRBV7-8 and TRBJ1-1, with D possibly matching TRBD1 (6 bases). The CDR3 spans 15 residues. CDR1 is SGHVS and CDR2 is FQNEAQ in the germline V gene. Trimming shortened V by 3 bases and J by 0 bases, and 11 bases separated the two germline ends. The CDR3 region is CASSFPGHLNTEAFF. The CDR3 region has the DNA TGTGCCAGCAGCTTTCCGGGACATTTGAACACTGAAGCTTTCTTT. Full variable domain (missing parts from reference TRBV7-8 and TRBJ1-1): GAGVSQSPRYKVAKRGQDVALRCDPISGHVSLFWYQQALGQGPEFLTYFQNEAQLDKSGLPSDRFFAERPEGSVSTLKIQRTQQEDSAVYLCASSFPGHLNTEAFFGQGTRLTVV.

J is TRBJ2-2 and V is TRBV2; D is unclear. Germline CDR1 SNHLY, CDR2 FYNNEI. This CDR3 region has 13 residues. With 11 bases removed from V and 4 bases from J, the gap between germline ends came to 14 bases. CDR3 sequence (DNA): TGTGCCTCACGCACTTCGAGCACCGGGGAGCTGTTTTTT. It codes for CASRTSSTGELFF.

The J gene is TRBJ2-7, the V gene TRBV4-2; 8 bases are a match to TRBD2. Germline trimming cut 0 bases from V and 3 bases from J; bases unmatched to any gene: 4. This CDR3 region has 15 residues. Per germline, CDR1 LGHNA and CDR2 YNFKEQ. The CDR3 region has the DNA TGTGCCAGCAGCCAAGACCTAGCGGGTCTCTACGAGCAGTACTTC. This translates into CASSQDLAGLYEQYF.

This clone showed up just a few times. This chain links TRBV5-6 with TRBJ2-2; possible D gene TRBD1, 5 bases. V was clipped by 4 bases and J by 0 bases, with 19 bases between them. From germline, CDR1 is SGHDT and CDR2 YYEEEE. CDR3 length equals 18 residues. This CDR3 is CASSTRFMTDSNTGELFF. The DNA for the CDR3 is TGTGCCAGCAGCACACGCTTCATGACAGACTCGAACACCGGGGAGCTGTTTTTT.

The gene calls are TRBV5-1 and TRBJ2-5; weak D call: TRBD2 (6 bases). The V end was cut by 0 bases, the J end by 2 bases, with 26 bases between. Germline CDR1 reads SGHRS; CDR2 reads YFSETQ. The CDR3 sequence is 20 residues long. The CDR3 DNA is TGCGCCAGCAGCTTGGCCCCCCGAAGGTTTGCTAGCGACCTACAAGAGACCCAGTACTTC. Translated: CASSLAPRRFASDLQETQYF.

This chain links TRBV15 with TRBJ2-7; no firm D call. The CDR3 extends over 14 amino acids. Looked up from germline, CDR1 is LNHNV and CDR2 is YYDKDF (reference sequence). Trimming cost V 0 bases and J 0 bases, with 6 bases left between them. The CDR3 protein is CATSRDRSSYEQYF. CDR3 in DNA: TGTGCCACCAGCAGAGACAGAAGCTCCTACGAGCAGTACTTC.